The clone carrying this T cell receptor beta chain was seen ten or more times. Its cognate antigen is unknown. Germline-derived CDR1 and CDR2 are DFQATT and SNEGSKA (reference sequence). Trimming took 1 base from V and 9 from J, leaving 15 bases between them. This CDR3 is built from 13 residues. The sample belongs to a study of T-cell memory formation after mild COVID-19. Study at large: TCR clusters were largely donor specific. Overall study findings and caveats: Some SARS-CoV-2-responding clones were already detected in memory before infection. Shrinking CD4+ clones were chiefly CM and EM; CD8+ ones were chiefly EMRA.

Constant-segment primers were used for 5'RACE, and the resulting TCR alpha and TCR beta cDNA libraries carried sample barcodes and UMIs. TCRdb reprocessed the 5' RACE reads with MiXCR, giving one entry per CDR3 protein. The sample lists roughly 250,000 distinct CDR3 sequences, approximately 15% occurring once. The clonotype comes from a man in his late teens or twenties who had mild COVID-19 (a few samples of this study predate the infection). Cell type and time point are not known. J is TRBJ2-5 and V is TRBV20-1, with no clear D. The specimen was PBMCs or a T cell subset sorted from them (not recorded which). CDR3 in amino acids: CSARGGSFWAQYF. The CDR3 region has the DNA TGCAGTGCTAGAGGCGGTAGTTTCTGGGCCCAGTACTTC.